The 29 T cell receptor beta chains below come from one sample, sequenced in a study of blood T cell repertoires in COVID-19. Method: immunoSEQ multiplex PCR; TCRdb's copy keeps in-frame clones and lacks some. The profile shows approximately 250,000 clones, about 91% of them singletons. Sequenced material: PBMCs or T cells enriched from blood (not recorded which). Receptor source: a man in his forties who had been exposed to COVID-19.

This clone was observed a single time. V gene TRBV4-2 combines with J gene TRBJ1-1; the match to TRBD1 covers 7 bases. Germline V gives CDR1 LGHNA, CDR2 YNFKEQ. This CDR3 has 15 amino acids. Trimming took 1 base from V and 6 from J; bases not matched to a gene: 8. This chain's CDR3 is CASSQGDSFPPEAFF. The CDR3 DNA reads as TGTGCCAGCAGCCAAGGGGACAGTTTCCCCCCTGAAGCTTTCTTT.

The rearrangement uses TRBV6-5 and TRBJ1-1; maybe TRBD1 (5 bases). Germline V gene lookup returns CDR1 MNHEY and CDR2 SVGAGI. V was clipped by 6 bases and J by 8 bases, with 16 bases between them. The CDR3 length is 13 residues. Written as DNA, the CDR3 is TGTGCCAGCAGGGGTATAGACAGATTCGAAGCTTTCTTT. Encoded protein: CASRGIDRFEAFF.

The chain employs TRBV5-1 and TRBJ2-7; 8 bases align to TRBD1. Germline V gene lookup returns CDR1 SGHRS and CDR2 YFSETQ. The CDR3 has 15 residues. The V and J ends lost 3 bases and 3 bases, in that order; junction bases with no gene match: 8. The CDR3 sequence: CASSYPGGSRYEQYF. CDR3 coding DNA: TGCGCCAGCAGCTATCCAGGGGGCTCTCGCTACGAGCAGTACTTC.

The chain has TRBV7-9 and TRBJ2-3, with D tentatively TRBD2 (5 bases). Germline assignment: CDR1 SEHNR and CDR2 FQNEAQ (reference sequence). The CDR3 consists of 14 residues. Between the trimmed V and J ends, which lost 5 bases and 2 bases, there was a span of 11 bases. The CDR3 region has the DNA TGTGCCAGCAGCGTAGTAGCGTCCACAGATACGCAGTATTTT. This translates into CASSVVASTDTQYF.

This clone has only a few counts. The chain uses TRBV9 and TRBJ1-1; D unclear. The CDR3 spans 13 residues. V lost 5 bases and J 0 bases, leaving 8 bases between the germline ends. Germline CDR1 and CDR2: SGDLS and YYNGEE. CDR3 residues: CASSSTVNTEAFF. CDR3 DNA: TGTGCCAGCAGTTCTACAGTGAACACTGAAGCTTTCTTT.

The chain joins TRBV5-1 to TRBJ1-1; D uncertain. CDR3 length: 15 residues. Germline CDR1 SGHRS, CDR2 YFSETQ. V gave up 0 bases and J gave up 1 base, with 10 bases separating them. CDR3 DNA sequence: TGCGCCAGCAGCTTGGCTAGGACTGGGAACACTGAAGCTTTCTTT. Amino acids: CASSLARTGNTEAFF.

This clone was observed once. DNA of the CDR3: TGTGCCAGCAGTGAATTCTTAGGTGGGGAGAAGACCTACGAGCAGTACTTC. Translated, it gives CASSEFLGGEKTYEQYF. The chain uses TRBV25-1 and TRBJ2-7; possible D gene TRBD2, 5 bases. CDR3 length equals 17 residues. The V and J ends lost 1 base and 2 bases respectively, with 18 bases between them. Germline V gives CDR1 MGHDK, CDR2 SYGVNS.

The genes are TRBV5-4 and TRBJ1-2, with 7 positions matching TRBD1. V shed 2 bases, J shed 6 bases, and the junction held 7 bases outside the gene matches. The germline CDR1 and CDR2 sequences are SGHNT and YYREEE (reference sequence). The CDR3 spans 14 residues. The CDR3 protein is CASSFPTGSDGYTF. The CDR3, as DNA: TGTGCCAGCAGCTTTCCGACAGGGTCGGATGGCTACACCTTC.

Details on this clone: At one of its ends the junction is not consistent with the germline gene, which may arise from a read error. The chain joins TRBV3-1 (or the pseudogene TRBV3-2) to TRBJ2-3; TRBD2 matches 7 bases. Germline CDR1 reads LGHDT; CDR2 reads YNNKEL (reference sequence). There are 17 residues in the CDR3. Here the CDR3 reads CASSQDTGRRGTDTQYF. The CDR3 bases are TGTGCCAGCAGTCAAGATACCGGGAGGAGGGGCACAGATACGCAGTATTTT.

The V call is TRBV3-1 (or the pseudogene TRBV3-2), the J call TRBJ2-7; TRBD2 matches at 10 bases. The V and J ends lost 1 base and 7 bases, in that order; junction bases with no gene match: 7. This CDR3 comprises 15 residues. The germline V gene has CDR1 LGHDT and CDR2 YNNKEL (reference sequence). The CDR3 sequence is CASSQVSSGSGEQYF. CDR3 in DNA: TGTGCCAGCAGCCAAGTTTCTAGCGGGAGTGGGGAGCAGTACTTC.

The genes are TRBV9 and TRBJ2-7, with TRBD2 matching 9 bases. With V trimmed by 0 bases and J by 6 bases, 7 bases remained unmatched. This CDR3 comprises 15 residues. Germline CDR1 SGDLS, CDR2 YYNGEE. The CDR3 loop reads CASSVVSGSSSEQYF. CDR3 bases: TGTGCCAGCAGCGTAGTTAGCGGGAGTTCTAGCGAGCAGTACTTC.

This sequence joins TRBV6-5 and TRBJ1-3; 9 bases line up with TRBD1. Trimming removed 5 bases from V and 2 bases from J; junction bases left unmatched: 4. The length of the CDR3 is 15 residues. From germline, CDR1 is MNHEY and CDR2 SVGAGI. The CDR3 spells CASSRDRAAGNTIYF. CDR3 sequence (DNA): TGTGCCAGCAGTCGGGACAGGGCCGCTGGAAACACCATATATTTT.

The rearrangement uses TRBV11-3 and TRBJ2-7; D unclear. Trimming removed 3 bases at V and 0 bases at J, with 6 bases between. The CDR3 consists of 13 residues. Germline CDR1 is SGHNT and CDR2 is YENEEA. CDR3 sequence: CASSFASSYEQYF. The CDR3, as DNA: TGTGCCAGCAGCTTCGCGAGCTCCTACGAGCAGTACTTC. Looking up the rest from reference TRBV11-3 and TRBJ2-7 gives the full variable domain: EAGVVQSPRYKIIEKKQPVAFWCNPISGHNTLYWYLQNLGQGPELLIRYENEEAVDDSQLPKDRFSAERLKGVDSTLKIQPAELGDSAVYLCASSFASSYEQYFGPGTRLTVT.

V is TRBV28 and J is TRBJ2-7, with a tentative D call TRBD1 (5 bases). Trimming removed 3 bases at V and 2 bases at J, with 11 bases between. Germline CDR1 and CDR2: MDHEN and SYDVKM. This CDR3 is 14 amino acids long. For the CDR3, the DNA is TGTGCCAGCAGTTTCGAAGCGACAGCCTACGAGCAGTACTTC. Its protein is CASSFEATAYEQYF.

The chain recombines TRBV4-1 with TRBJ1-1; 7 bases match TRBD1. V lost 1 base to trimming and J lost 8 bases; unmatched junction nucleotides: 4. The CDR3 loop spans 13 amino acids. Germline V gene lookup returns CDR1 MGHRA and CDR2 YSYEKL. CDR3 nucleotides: TGCGCCAGCAGCCAAGGACAGGGCGTGGAAGCTTTCTTT. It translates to CASSQGQGVEAFF.

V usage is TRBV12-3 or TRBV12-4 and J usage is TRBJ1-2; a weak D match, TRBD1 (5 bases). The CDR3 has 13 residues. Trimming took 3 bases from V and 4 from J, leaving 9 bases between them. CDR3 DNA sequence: TGTGCCAGCAGTTTGGCAGGGTCCTATGGCTACACCTTC. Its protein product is CASSLAGSYGYTF.

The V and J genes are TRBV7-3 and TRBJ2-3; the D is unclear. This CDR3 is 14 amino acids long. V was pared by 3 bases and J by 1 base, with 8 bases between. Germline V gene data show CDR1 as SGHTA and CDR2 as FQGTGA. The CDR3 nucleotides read TGTGCCAGCAGCTTCACCGGAGGCACAGATACGCAGTATTTT. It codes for CASSFTGGTDTQYF.

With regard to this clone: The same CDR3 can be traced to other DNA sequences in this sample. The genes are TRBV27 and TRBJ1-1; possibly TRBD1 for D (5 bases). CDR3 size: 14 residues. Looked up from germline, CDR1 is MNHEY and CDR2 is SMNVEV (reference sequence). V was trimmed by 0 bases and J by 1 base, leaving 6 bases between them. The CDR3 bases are TGTGCCAGCAGTTTATCGGGGGGGAACACTGAAGCTTTCTTT. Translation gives CASSLSGGNTEAFF.

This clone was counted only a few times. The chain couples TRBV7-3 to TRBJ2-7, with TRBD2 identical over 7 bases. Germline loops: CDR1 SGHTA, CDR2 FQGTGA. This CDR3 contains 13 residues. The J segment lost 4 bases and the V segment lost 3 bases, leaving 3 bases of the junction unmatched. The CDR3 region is CASSFGEGYEQYF. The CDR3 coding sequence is TGTGCCAGCAGCTTCGGGGAGGGATACGAGCAGTACTTC.

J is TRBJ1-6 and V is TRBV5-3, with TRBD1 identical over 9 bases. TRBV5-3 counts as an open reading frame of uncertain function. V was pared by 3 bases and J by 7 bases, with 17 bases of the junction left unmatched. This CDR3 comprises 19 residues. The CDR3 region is CARSWRTGDLSLSNSPLHF. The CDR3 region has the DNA TGTGCCAGAAGCTGGCGGACAGGGGACTTGTCGTTATCGAATTCACCCCTCCACTTT.

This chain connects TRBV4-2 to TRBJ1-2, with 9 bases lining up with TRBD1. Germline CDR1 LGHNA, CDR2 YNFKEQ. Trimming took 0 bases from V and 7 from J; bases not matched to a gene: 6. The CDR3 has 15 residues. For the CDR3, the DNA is TGTGCCAGCAGCCAAGATCTGGGACAGGGATTTGGCTACACCTTC. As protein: CASSQDLGQGFGYTF.

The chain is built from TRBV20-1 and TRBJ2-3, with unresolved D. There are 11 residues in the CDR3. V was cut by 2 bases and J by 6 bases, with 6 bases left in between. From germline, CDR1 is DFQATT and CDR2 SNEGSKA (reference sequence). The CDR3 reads CSARLSDTQYF. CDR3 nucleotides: TGCAGTGCTAGACTAAGCGATACGCAGTATTTT.

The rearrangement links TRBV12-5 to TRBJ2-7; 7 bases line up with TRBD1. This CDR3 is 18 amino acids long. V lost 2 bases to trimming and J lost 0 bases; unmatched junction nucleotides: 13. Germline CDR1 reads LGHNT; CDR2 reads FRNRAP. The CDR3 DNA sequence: TGTGCTAGTGGTTTGCCCTCCCCCTCGACAGGGACCTCCTACGAGCAGTACTTC. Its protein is CASGLPSPSTGTSYEQYF.

DNA for the CDR3: TGTGCCACCAGTGATCGAAGAAGGGGGCGCGAATCTGGGGCCAACGTCCTGACTTTC. Residues: CATSDRRRGRESGANVLTF. The chain joins TRBV24-1 to TRBJ2-6; 7 bases are a match to TRBD1. The CDR3 totals 19 residues. V shed 3 bases, J shed 1 base, and the junction held 11 bases outside the gene matches. Germline V gives CDR1 KGHDR, CDR2 SFDVKD.

The CDR3, as DNA: TGTGCCAGCAGGCAGGGGACAGTCTATGGCTACACCTTC. It specifies CASRQGTVYGYTF. The J gene is TRBJ1-2, the V gene TRBV28; 7 bases are a match to TRBD1. The V gene's germline CDR1 is MDHEN and CDR2 SYDVKM. Trimming cost V 6 bases and J 4 bases; bases outside gene matches: 5. CDR3 length: 13 residues.

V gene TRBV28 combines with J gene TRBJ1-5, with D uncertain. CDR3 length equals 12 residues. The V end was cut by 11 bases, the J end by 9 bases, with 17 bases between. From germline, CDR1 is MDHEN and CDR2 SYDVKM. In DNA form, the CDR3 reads TGTGCCTGCTATTCTCATAAACCGCCCCAGCATTTT. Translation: CACYSHKPPQHF.

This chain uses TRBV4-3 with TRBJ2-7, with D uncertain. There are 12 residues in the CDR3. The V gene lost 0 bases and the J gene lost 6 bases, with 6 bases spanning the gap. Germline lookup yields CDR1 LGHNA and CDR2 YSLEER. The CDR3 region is CASSQERSEQYF. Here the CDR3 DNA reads TGCGCCAGCAGCCAAGAGCGGTCCGAGCAGTACTTC.

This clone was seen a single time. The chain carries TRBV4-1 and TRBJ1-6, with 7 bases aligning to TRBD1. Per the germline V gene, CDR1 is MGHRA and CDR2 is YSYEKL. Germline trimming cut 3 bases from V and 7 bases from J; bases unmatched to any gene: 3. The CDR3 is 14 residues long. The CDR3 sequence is CASSQRQGNSPLHF. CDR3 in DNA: TGCGCCAGCAGCCAGAGACAGGGAAATTCACCCCTCCACTTT.

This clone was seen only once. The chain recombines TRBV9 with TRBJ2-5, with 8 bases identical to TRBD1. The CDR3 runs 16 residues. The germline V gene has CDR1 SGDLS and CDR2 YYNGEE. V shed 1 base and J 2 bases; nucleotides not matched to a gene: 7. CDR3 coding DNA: TGTGCCAGCAGCGTATCCTCCGGGACAGGACAAGAGACCCAGTACTTC. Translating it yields CASSVSSGTGQETQYF. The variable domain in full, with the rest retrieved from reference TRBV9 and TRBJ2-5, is DSGVTQTPKHLITATGQRVTLRCSPRSGDLSVYWYQQSLDQGLQFLIQYYNGEERAKGNILERFSAQQFPDLHSELNLSSLELGDSALYFCASSVSSGTGQETQYFGPGTRLLVL.